This T cell receptor (beta chain) was retrieved from a study of identical twins. The study's findings and limits: For cord blood, abundant beta clonotypes had fewer insertions, unlike memory repertoires, which showed none.

This clonotype has more than one count but fewer than ten. Antigen: not known. A single record per CDR3 protein comes from TCRdb applying MiXCR to the 5' RACE reads. The table lists approximately 350,000 distinct CDR3 sequences, around 12% of them singletons. Germline CDR1 is PRHDT and CDR2 is FYEKMQ (reference sequence). The CDR3 sequence is 16 residues long. V lost 1 base to trimming and J lost 1 base, with 14 bases between them. Separately, the same data were catalogued under a study of yellow fever vaccine responses in identical twins.

The V call is TRBV13, the J call TRBJ2-7; weak D call: TRBD2 (6 bases). The receptor was derived from a woman aged 18 to 35 in good health. Sequencing used CD8+ T cells sorted from blood. The CDR3 is CASSLAGVGRSYEQYV. The CDR3 DNA reads as TGTGCCAGCAGCTTAGCGGGGGTTGGCAGGTCCTACGAGCAGTACGTC.